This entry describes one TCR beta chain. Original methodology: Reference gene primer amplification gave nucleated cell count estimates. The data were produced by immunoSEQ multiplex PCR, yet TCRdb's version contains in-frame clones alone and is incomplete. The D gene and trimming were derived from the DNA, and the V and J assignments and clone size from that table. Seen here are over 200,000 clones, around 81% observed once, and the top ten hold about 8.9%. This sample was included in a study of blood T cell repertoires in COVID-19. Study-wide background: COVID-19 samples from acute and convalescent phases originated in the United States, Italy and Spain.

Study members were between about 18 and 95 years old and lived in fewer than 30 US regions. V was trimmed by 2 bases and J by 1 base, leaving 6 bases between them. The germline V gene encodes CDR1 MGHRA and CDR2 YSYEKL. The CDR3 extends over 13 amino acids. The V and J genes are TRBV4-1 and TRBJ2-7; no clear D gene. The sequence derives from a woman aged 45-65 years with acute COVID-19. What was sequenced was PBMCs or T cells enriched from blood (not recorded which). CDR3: CASSQQESYEQYF. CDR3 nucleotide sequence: TGCGCCAGCAGCCAACAGGAATCCTACGAGCAGTACTTC.